The T cell receptor beta chain under discussion was sequenced for a study of radiation and T cells in renal cell carcinoma. General study points: Tumor samples were small regions of approximately 1.1 g.

This clone turned up a few times. Its antigen is as yet unknown. This CDR3 has 13 amino acids. V gave up 1 base and J gave up 6 bases, with 7 bases separating them. In germline, CDR1 is LNHDA, CDR2 SQIVND (reference sequence). Method: immunoSEQ multiplex PCR; TCRdb's copy keeps in-frame clones and lacks some. Altogether about 9,700 clones are present, roughly 60% being singletons, with the ten largest covering roughly 15%. As for treatment: treatment-naive control, cytoreductive nephrectomy. The chain joins TRBV19 to TRBJ1-5; D gene unclear. The sample here was tumor tissue, taken from a patient whose treatment was nephrectomy without radiotherapy. This clonotype was obtained from a man aged 55 to 70 with renal cell carcinoma. The CDR3 DNA follows: TGTGCCAGTAGTATAGGGGATGTTCAGCCCCAGCATTTT. Protein: CASSIGDVQPQHF. Full variable domain (missing parts from reference TRBV19 and TRBJ1-5): DGGITQSPKYLFRKEGQNVTLSCEQNLNHDAMYWYRQDPGQGLRLIYYSQIVNDFQKGDIAEGYSVSREKKESFPLTVTSAQKNPTAFYLCASSIGDVQPQHFGDGTRLSIL.